This entry features one TCR beta chain sequence. Its antigen remains unidentified. These data are taken from a study of PD-1 blockade in mismatch repair-deficient tumors. Study details: All were previously treated, progressing patients with over 9 mismatch repair-deficient cancer types.

Looked up from germline, CDR1 is KGHSH and CDR2 is LQKENI. The CDR3 spans 12 residues. The V end lost 5 bases, the J end lost 3 bases, and 7 bases lay between the germline ends. PCR or immunohistochemistry showed mismatch repair deficiency in every enrolled patient. The TCR-sequenced patients were a few responders to pembrolizumab. General study points: Tumor-resident clones, often absent from pretreatment blood, expanded after pembrolizumab and then contracted.

Repertoires were generated with immunoSEQ multiplex PCR, while TCRdb's copy carries only in-frame clones and drops some. The sample has roughly 120,000 clones, about nine tenths seen once; the top ten hold 10% to 15%. The source is an adult with mismatch repair-deficient cancer. V usage is TRBV18 and J usage is TRBJ1-1, with D hard to call. The sample here was peripheral blood, taken approximately 73 weeks after starting pembrolizumab. The CDR3 DNA reads TGTGCCAGCTCAACTTACGACACTGAAGCTTTCTTT. Amino acids: CASSTYDTEAFF.